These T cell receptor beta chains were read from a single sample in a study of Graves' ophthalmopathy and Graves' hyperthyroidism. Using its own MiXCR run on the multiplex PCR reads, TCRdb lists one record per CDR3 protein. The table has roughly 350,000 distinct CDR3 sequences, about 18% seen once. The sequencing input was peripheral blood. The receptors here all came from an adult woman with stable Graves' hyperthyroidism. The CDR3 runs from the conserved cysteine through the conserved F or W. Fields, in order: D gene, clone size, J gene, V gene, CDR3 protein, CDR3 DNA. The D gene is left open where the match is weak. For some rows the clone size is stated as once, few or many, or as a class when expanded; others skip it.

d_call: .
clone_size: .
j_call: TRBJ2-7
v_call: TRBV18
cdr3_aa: CASSPRTINTPYEQYF
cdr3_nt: TGTGCCAGCTCACCACGGACTATCAACACCCCGTACGAGCAGTACTTC

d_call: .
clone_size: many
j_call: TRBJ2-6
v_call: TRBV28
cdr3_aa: CASSLILHRANVLTF
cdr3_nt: TGTGCCAGCAGTTTAATCCTCCACCGGGCCAACGTCCTGACTTTC

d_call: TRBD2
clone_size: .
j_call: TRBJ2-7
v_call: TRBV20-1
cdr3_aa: CSARWASGVASYEQYF
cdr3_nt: TGCAGTGCGAGATGGGCTAGCGGGGTGGCTTCCTACGAGCAGTACTTC

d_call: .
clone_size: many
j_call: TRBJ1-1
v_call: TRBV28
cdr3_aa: CASSPNEGFGTEAFF
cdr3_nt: TGTGCCAGCAGTCCCAACGAAGGGTTCGGGACTGAAGCTTTCTTT

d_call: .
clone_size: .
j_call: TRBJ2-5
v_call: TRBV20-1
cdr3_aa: CSARDGWYQETQYF
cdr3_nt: TGCAGTGCTAGAGATGGCTGGTACCAAGAGACCCAGTACTTC

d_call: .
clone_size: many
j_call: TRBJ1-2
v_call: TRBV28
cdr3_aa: CASSFLQTKGEGYTF
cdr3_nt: TGTGCCAGCAGTTTCCTCCAAACAAAGGGGGAGGGCTACACCTTC

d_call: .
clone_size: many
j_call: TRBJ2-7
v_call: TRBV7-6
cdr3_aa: CASSLANRRGGSSYEQYF
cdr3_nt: TGTGCCAGCAGCTTAGCAAACAGGAGGGGGGGGAGCTCCTACGAGCAGTACTTC

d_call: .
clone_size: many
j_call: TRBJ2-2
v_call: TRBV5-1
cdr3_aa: CASSLLTGSNTGELFF
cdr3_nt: TGCGCCAGCAGCTTACTCACAGGCTCCAACACCGGGGAGCTGTTTTTT

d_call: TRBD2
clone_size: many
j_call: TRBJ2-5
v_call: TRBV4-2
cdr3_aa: CASSQGRAGSETQYF
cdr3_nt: TGTGCCAGCAGCCAAGGTCGAGCGGGATCAGAGACCCAGTACTTC

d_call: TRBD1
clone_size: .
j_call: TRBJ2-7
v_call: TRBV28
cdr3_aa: CASSQPGQGGKQYF
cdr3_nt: TGTGCCAGCAGTCAACCGGGACAGGGAGGAAAGCAGTACTTC

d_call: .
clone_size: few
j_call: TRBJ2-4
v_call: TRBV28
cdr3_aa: CASSTQTGKYF
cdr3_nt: TGTGCCAGCAGTACCCAGACCGGTAAGTACTTC